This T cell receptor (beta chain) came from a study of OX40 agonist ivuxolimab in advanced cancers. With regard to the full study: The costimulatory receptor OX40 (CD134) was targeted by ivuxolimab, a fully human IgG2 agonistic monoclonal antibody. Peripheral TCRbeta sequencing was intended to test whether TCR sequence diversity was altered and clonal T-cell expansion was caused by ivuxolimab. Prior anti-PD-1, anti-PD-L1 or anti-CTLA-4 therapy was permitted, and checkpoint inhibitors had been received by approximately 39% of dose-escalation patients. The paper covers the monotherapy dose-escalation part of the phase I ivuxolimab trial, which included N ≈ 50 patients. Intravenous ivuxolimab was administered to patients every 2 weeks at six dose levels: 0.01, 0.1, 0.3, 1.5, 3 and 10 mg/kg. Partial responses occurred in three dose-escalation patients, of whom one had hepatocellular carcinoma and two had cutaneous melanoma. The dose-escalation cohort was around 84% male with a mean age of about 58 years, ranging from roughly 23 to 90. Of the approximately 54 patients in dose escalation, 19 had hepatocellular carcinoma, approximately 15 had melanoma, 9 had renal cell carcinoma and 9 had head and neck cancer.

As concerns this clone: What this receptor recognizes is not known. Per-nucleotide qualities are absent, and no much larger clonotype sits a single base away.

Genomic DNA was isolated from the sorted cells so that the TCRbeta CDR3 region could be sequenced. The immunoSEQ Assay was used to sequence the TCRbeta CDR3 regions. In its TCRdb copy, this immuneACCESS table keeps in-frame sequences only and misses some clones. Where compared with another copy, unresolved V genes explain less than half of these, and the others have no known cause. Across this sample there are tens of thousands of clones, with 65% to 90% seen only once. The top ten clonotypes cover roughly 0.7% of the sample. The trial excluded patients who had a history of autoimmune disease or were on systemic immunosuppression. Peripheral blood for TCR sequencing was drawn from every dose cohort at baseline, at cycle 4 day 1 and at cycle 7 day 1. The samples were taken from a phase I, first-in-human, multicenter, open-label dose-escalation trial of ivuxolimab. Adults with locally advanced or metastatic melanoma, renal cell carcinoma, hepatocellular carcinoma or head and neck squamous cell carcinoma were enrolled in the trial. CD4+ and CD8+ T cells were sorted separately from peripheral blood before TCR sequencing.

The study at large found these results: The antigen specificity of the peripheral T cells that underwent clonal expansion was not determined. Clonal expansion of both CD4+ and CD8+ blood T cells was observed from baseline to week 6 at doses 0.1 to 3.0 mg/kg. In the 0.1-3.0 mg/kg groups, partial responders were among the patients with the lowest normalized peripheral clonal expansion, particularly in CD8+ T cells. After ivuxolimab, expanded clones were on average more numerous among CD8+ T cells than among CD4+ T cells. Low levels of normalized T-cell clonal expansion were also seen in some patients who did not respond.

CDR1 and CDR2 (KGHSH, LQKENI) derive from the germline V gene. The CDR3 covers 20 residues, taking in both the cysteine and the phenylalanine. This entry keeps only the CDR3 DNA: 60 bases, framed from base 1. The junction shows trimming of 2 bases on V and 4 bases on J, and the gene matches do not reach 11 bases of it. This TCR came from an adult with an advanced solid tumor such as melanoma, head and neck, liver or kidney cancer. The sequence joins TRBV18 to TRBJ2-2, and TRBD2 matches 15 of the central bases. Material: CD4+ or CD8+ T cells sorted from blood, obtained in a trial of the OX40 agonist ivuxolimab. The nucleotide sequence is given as TGTGCCAGCTCACCAGGACTAGCGGGGGGGGCAAGTCAAGTCACCGGGGAGCTGTTTTTT. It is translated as CASSPGLAGGASQVTGELFF.